These T cell receptor beta chains were read from a single sample in a study of cytotoxic CD8 clonotypes in ibrutinib-treated CLL. The assay was immunoSEQ multiplex PCR, and TCRdb's table has in-frame clones only and misses some. Found here are about 140,000 clones, 65% to 85% of them singletons; the top ten hold 7.5% to 8%. Sequencing was performed on PBMCs, taken after 36 months of ibrutinib treatment. The receptors come from a human donor with chronic lymphocytic leukemia. CDR3s include the opening cysteine and the closing phenylalanine or tryptophan. A D gene is named only where the DNA matches it firmly. Size is omitted from some rows. Given values are once, few, many or a class for expanded clones.

CDR3 DNA: TGTGCCAGCAGGATAGCGGGGGGGCGCACAGATACGCAGTATTTT; CDR3 protein: CASRIAGGRTDTQYF; J gene: TRBJ2-3; V gene: TRBV28; clone size: NA; D gene: TRBD2
CDR3 DNA: TGTGCCAGCAGCCAATCGCGGGGGGGTAGGAATGAAGCTTTCTTT; CDR3 protein: CASSQSRGGRNEAFF; J gene: TRBJ1-1; V gene: TRBV16; clone size: NA; D gene: NA
CDR3 DNA: TGTGCCAGCAGCCTAGACAGGGGAATGAGGGAGCTGTTTTTT; CDR3 protein: CASSLDRGMRELFF; J gene: TRBJ2-2; V gene: TRBV13; clone size: NA; D gene: TRBD1
CDR3 DNA: TGTGCCAGCAGTCTCACCCTCCGGGGGCTGGGCAATCAGCCCCAGCATTTT; CDR3 protein: CASSLTLRGLGNQPQHF; J gene: TRBJ1-5; V gene: TRBV28; clone size: NA; D gene: NA
CDR3 DNA: TGTGCCAGCCGACCCGCGGGACAGGAGAATCAGCCCCAGCATTTT; CDR3 protein: CASRPAGQENQPQHF; J gene: TRBJ1-5; V gene: TRBV19; clone size: NA; D gene: TRBD1
CDR3 DNA: TGCGCCAGCAGCCCCGGGCCAGCTCGCAATCAGCCCCAGCATTTT; CDR3 protein: CASSPGPARNQPQHF; J gene: TRBJ1-5; V gene: TRBV5-1; clone size: NA; D gene: NA
CDR3 DNA: TGTGCCAGCTCACCTAGGACAGGATTGAACACTGAAGCTTTCTTT; CDR3 protein: CASSPRTGLNTEAFF; J gene: TRBJ1-1; V gene: TRBV18; clone size: NA; D gene: TRBD1
CDR3 DNA: TGTGCCAGCACCCTTGGGTTCCACGAACAGTACTTC; CDR3 protein: CASTLGFHEQYF; J gene: TRBJ2-7; V gene: TRBV5-6; clone size: NA; D gene: NA
CDR3 DNA: TGTGCCAGCAGCTTAAGTGCCTATTTTGGGACGGCCTCTTACGAGCAGTACTTC; CDR3 protein: CASSLSAYFGTASYEQYF; J gene: TRBJ2-7; V gene: TRBV7-2; clone size: NA; D gene: NA
CDR3 DNA: TGTGCCAGCAGTAACGTGGCCACTGAAGCTTTCTTT; CDR3 protein: CASSNVATEAFF; J gene: TRBJ1-1; V gene: TRBV21-1; clone size: few; D gene: NA
CDR3 DNA: TGTGCCAGTTCACAACCGGGGCTAGCGGGAGGAGGGAAAGGGGTCAAGGTCCCAGATACGCAGTATTTT; CDR3 protein: CASSQPGLAGGGKGVKVPDTQYF; J gene: TRBJ2-3; V gene: TRBV28; clone size: NA; D gene: TRBD2
CDR3 DNA: TGTGCCAGCACCGAGAAGGCTAGCGGACTGAACACCGGGGAGCTGTTTTTT; CDR3 protein: CASTEKASGLNTGELFF; J gene: TRBJ2-2; V gene: TRBV27; clone size: NA; D gene: TRBD2
CDR3 DNA: TGTGCCAGCAGTTCGAGGACTAGCGGCACAGATACGCAGTATTTT; CDR3 protein: CASSSRTSGTDTQYF; J gene: TRBJ2-3; V gene: TRBV28; clone size: NA; D gene: TRBD2
CDR3 DNA: TGTGCCAGCAGTCAAACCGGGACAGGGGTCTACGAGCAGTACTTC; CDR3 protein: CASSQTGTGVYEQYF; J gene: TRBJ2-7; V gene: TRBV27; clone size: NA; D gene: TRBD1
CDR3 DNA: TGCGCCAGCAGCCGAACCCAGGGTCGTGGCACTGAAGCTTTCTTT; CDR3 protein: CASSRTQGRGTEAFF; J gene: TRBJ1-1; V gene: TRBV4-1; clone size: few; D gene: NA
CDR3 DNA: TGTGCCAGCTCACGGTTATTAACCAGGGCGGGAGGCTACACCTTC; CDR3 protein: CASSRLLTRAGGYTF; J gene: TRBJ1-2; V gene: TRBV18; clone size: once; D gene: NA
CDR3 DNA: TGTGCCTCAACGCGGGGCTCCTACAATGAGCAGTTCTTC; CDR3 protein: CASTRGSYNEQFF; J gene: TRBJ2-1; V gene: TRBV10-3; clone size: NA; D gene: NA
CDR3 DNA: TGTGCCAGCAGCCGGGACAGGGGTAACTATGGCTACACCTTC; CDR3 protein: CASSRDRGNYGYTF; J gene: TRBJ1-2; V gene: TRBV9; clone size: NA; D gene: TRBD1
CDR3 DNA: TGTGCCAGCAGTCCCCGACAGGACATAAGCACAGATACGCAGTATTTT; CDR3 protein: CASSPRQDISTDTQYF; J gene: TRBJ2-3; V gene: TRBV27; clone size: NA; D gene: NA
CDR3 DNA: TGCGCCAGCAGCTCAGCTCGGTACTATGGCTACACCTTC; CDR3 protein: CASSSARYYGYTF; J gene: TRBJ1-2; V gene: TRBV4-1; clone size: NA; D gene: NA
CDR3 DNA: TGTGCCAGCTCACCCCGTCAGATACTCTATGGCTACACCTTC; CDR3 protein: CASSPRQILYGYTF; J gene: TRBJ1-2; V gene: TRBV18; clone size: NA; D gene: NA
CDR3 DNA: TGTGCCAGCAGACCTGTAGCGGGGGGGCCGGGTAATGAGCAGTTCTTC; CDR3 protein: CASRPVAGGPGNEQFF; J gene: TRBJ2-1; V gene: TRBV11-2; clone size: NA; D gene: TRBD2
CDR3 DNA: TGTGCCAGCAGCGGGGGACAGGGGGGCCGCAATCAGCCCCAGCATTTT; CDR3 protein: CASSGGQGGRNQPQHF; J gene: TRBJ1-5; V gene: TRBV21-1; clone size: NA; D gene: NA
CDR3 DNA: TGTGCCAGCAGTAGAGCTAGCGGGAGCTACGAGCAGTACTTC; CDR3 protein: CASSRASGSYEQYF; J gene: TRBJ2-7; V gene: TRBV7-9; clone size: NA; D gene: TRBD2
CDR3 DNA: TGTGCCAGCAAATATACAGGGTCTTCGACCGGGGAGCTGTTTTTT; CDR3 protein: CASKYTGSSTGELFF; J gene: TRBJ2-2; V gene: TRBV7-8; clone size: NA; D gene: NA
CDR3 DNA: TGCGCCAGCAGCCCGGGACACCTTGGGGTAACTAATGAAAAACTGTTTTTT; CDR3 protein: CASSPGHLGVTNEKLFF; J gene: TRBJ1-4; V gene: TRBV4-1; clone size: once; D gene: NA
CDR3 DNA: TGTGCCTGGCTTTCGGGGAGGGAAGCTTTCTTT; CDR3 protein: CAWLSGREAFF; J gene: TRBJ1-1; V gene: TRBV30; clone size: once; D gene: NA
CDR3 DNA: TGTGCCAGCAGCTTAACCTTGACGGGGGGGACTGAAGCTTTCTTT; CDR3 protein: CASSLTLTGGTEAFF; J gene: TRBJ1-1; V gene: TRBV13; clone size: NA; D gene: NA
CDR3 DNA: TGCGCCAGCAGCTTGGCCGGGGGCGAGTATGGCTACACCTTC; CDR3 protein: CASSLAGGEYGYTF; J gene: TRBJ1-2; V gene: TRBV5-1; clone size: NA; D gene: NA
CDR3 DNA: TGTGCCAGCCGGGTTGGCGACAGGGAGCGAGGCGAGCAGTACTTC; CDR3 protein: CASRVGDRERGEQYF; J gene: TRBJ2-7; V gene: TRBV6-1; clone size: NA; D gene: TRBD1
CDR3 DNA: TGCGCCAGCAGCCCTTATAGCGTCGGCACAGATACGCAGTATTTT; CDR3 protein: CASSPYSVGTDTQYF; J gene: TRBJ2-3; V gene: TRBV5-1; clone size: once; D gene: NA
CDR3 DNA: TGCAGCGTTGAGAGGCATGATTACACTGAAGCTTTCTTT; CDR3 protein: CSVERHDYTEAFF; J gene: TRBJ1-1; V gene: TRBV29-1; clone size: NA; D gene: NA
CDR3 DNA: TGTGCCAGCAGTATTAGGCAGCCGGGACAGGGGGCTTTCTTT; CDR3 protein: CASSIRQPGQGAFF; J gene: TRBJ1-1; V gene: TRBV2; clone size: NA; D gene: TRBD1
CDR3 DNA: TGTGCCAGCAGCTTAGCATTGGGAAAGAACACTGAAGCTTTCTTT; CDR3 protein: CASSLALGKNTEAFF; J gene: TRBJ1-1; V gene: TRBV7-9; clone size: NA; D gene: NA
CDR3 DNA: TGTGCCAGCTCACCTCAACAGGGAATGGCCTCTGGAAACACCATATATTTT; CDR3 protein: CASSPQQGMASGNTIYF; J gene: TRBJ1-3; V gene: TRBV18; clone size: NA; D gene: NA
CDR3 DNA: TGTGCCAGCAGCACCAGGGACCTCTTATGTGGGTTCTTC; CDR3 protein: CASSTRDLLCGFF; J gene: TRBJ2-1; V gene: TRBV21-1; clone size: NA; D gene: NA
CDR3 DNA: TGCAGTGTCCGCCGGAACACTGAAGCTTTCTTT; CDR3 protein: CSVRRNTEAFF; J gene: TRBJ1-1; V gene: TRBV20-1; clone size: NA; D gene: NA
CDR3 DNA: TGTGCCAGCAGCGTACAAGAGACCCAGTACTTC; CDR3 protein: CASSVQETQYF; J gene: TRBJ2-5; V gene: TRBV11-3; clone size: NA; D gene: NA
CDR3 DNA: TGTGCCAGCAGCTTGTCCTTTGAAAAACTGTTTTTT; CDR3 protein: CASSLSFEKLFF; J gene: TRBJ1-4; V gene: TRBV7-9; clone size: NA; D gene: NA
CDR3 DNA: TGTGCCAGCTCACCAGGGACTAGCGGGATAGATACGCAGTATTTT; CDR3 protein: CASSPGTSGIDTQYF; J gene: TRBJ2-3; V gene: TRBV18; clone size: NA; D gene: TRBD2
CDR3 DNA: TGTGCCAGTAGTATAGATCCCATGGGCAATCAGCCCCAGCATTTT; CDR3 protein: CASSIDPMGNQPQHF; J gene: TRBJ1-5; V gene: TRBV19; clone size: NA; D gene: NA
CDR3 DNA: TGCGCCAGCAGCCAAGTGGGGGGGCCGGGCGGCTACACCTTC; CDR3 protein: CASSQVGGPGGYTF; J gene: TRBJ1-2; V gene: TRBV4-1; clone size: NA; D gene: NA
CDR3 DNA: TGTGCCAGCAGCTTGTTGTCAGCCGGGAATGAAAAACTGTTTTTT; CDR3 protein: CASSLLSAGNEKLFF; J gene: TRBJ1-4; V gene: TRBV5-6; clone size: NA; D gene: NA
CDR3 DNA: TGTGCCAGCAGCTTAGTGGTGACAGGGAACACTGAAGCTTTCTTT; CDR3 protein: CASSLVVTGNTEAFF; J gene: TRBJ1-1; V gene: TRBV7-2; clone size: NA; D gene: NA
CDR3 DNA: TGCGCCAGCAGTGAAAAAAAGGGATCGCTCGCTTACAATGAGCAGTTCTTC; CDR3 protein: CASSEKKGSLAYNEQFF; J gene: TRBJ2-1; V gene: TRBV10-2; clone size: NA; D gene: NA
CDR3 DNA: TGTGCCAGCAGCCAAGATTGGCGGAATGAGCAGTTCTTC; CDR3 protein: CASSQDWRNEQFF; J gene: TRBJ2-1; V gene: TRBV14; clone size: NA; D gene: NA
CDR3 DNA: TGTGCCAGCACGATCAGTCAGAACACCGGGGAGCTGTTTTTT; CDR3 protein: CASTISQNTGELFF; J gene: TRBJ2-2; V gene: TRBV25-1; clone size: NA; D gene: NA
CDR3 DNA: TGTGCCAGCAGTGGACAGGGATATACCAATCAGCCCCAGCATTTT; CDR3 protein: CASSGQGYTNQPQHF; J gene: TRBJ1-5; V gene: TRBV6-1; clone size: few; D gene: TRBD1
CDR3 DNA: TGCGCCAGCAGTGTTGCGGGGGGCACGAATGAGCAGTTCTTC; CDR3 protein: CASSVAGGTNEQFF; J gene: TRBJ2-1; V gene: TRBV10-1; clone size: many; D gene: TRBD2
CDR3 DNA: TGCGCCAGCAGCCAAGATCCCCTAAGCAATCAGCCCCAGCATTTT; CDR3 protein: CASSQDPLSNQPQHF; J gene: TRBJ1-5; V gene: TRBV4-3; clone size: many; D gene: NA
CDR3 DNA: TGTGCCAGCAGCCCCGGGACTGCCGGATTTTACAATGAGCAGTTCTTC; CDR3 protein: CASSPGTAGFYNEQFF; J gene: TRBJ2-1; V gene: TRBV7-9; clone size: NA; D gene: NA
CDR3 DNA: TGCGCCAGCAGCGGTCGTAGCGGGAGGGCGACAGATACGCAGTATTTT; CDR3 protein: CASSGRSGRATDTQYF; J gene: TRBJ2-3; V gene: TRBV5-1; clone size: NA; D gene: TRBD2
CDR3 DNA: TGTGCCAGCAGTCAATCGGGGAGCCCCTCCTACGAGCAGTACTTC; CDR3 protein: CASSQSGSPSYEQYF; J gene: TRBJ2-7; V gene: TRBV11-2; clone size: NA; D gene: NA
CDR3 DNA: TGTGCCAGCAGTAAATCAGGGGGCTATGGCTACACCTTC; CDR3 protein: CASSKSGGYGYTF; J gene: TRBJ1-2; V gene: TRBV6-5; clone size: NA; D gene: TRBD1
CDR3 DNA: TGCGCCAGCAGCCCCAGGGCCCTGGAAAACGAGCAGTACTTC; CDR3 protein: CASSPRALENEQYF; J gene: TRBJ2-7; V gene: TRBV4-1; clone size: NA; D gene: NA